A selection of T cell receptor beta chains follows, all from one sample in a study of blood T cell repertoires in COVID-19. The table came from immunoSEQ multiplex PCR; TCRdb's copy has only in-frame clones and leaves some out. The data contain fewer than 100,000 clones, about 85% of them singletons. Sequences were obtained from peripheral blood. The receptors shown here come from a man aged 55 to 70 with acute or convalescent COVID-19. The CDR3 runs from the conserved cysteine through the conserved F or W. Each record gives: CDR3 length, clone size, D gene, V gene, J gene, CDR3 protein, CDR3 DNA. A D gene is named only where the DNA matches it firmly. The size entry is marked missing in some rows and otherwise reads once, few, many or a size class.

length: 14
size: -
D: TRBD1
V: TRBV19
J: TRBJ1-4
CDR3: CASSEQGAGEKLFF
DNA: TGTGCCAGTAGTGAACAGGGGGCGGGAGAAAAACTGTTTTTT

length: 11
size: -
D: -
V: TRBV29-1
J: TRBJ2-2
CDR3: CSVTVSGELFF
DNA: TGCAGCGTGACAGTCTCCGGGGAGCTGTTTTTT

length: 17
size: -
D: TRBD2
V: TRBV27
J: TRBJ2-7
CDR3: CASSLPPPAGVGHEQYF
DNA: TGTGCCAGCAGTTTACCCCCTCCAGCGGGAGTTGGGCACGAGCAGTACTTC

length: 14
size: once
D: -
V: TRBV5-1
J: TRBJ1-3
CDR3: CASSPSYSGNTIYF
DNA: TGCGCCAGCAGCCCGTCTTACTCTGGAAACACCATATATTTT

length: 14
size: -
D: TRBD1
V: TRBV6-6
J: TRBJ2-1
CDR3: CASRNTGGVGEQFF
DNA: TGTGCCAGCAGAAACACAGGGGGTGTTGGTGAGCAGTTCTTC

length: 16
size: -
D: TRBD2
V: TRBV7-2
J: TRBJ2-5
CDR3: CASSTRLAGGYETQYF
DNA: TGTGCCAGCAGCACAAGACTAGCGGGGGGGTACGAGACCCAGTACTTC

length: 18
size: -
D: TRBD2
V: TRBV9
J: TRBJ2-1
CDR3: CASSVVGGGGPPIGEQFF
DNA: TGTGCCAGCAGCGTAGTGGGGGGCGGGGGGCCCCCAATTGGTGAGCAGTTCTTC

length: 14
size: -
D: TRBD1
V: TRBV30
J: TRBJ1-2
CDR3: CAWSLLTGLGGYTF
DNA: TGTGCCTGGAGTCTCCTGACAGGGTTGGGCGGCTACACCTTC

length: 15
size: once
D: -
V: TRBV6-5
J: TRBJ1-1
CDR3: CASSRSREGITEAFF
DNA: TGTGCCAGCAGCCGTTCACGGGAGGGGATTACTGAAGCTTTCTTT

length: 16
size: -
D: -
V: TRBV7-9
J: TRBJ2-7
CDR3: CASSLEDWTGSYEQYF
DNA: TGTGCCAGCAGCTTAGAGGACTGGACTGGCTCCTACGAGCAGTACTTC

length: 13
size: -
D: -
V: TRBV6-5
J: TRBJ1-2
CDR3: CASKAWGVYGYTF
DNA: TGTGCCAGCAAAGCCTGGGGCGTCTATGGCTACACCTTC

length: 15
size: -
D: -
V: TRBV5-1
J: TRBJ1-1
CDR3: CASSLESREGSEAFF
DNA: TGCGCCAGCAGCTTGGAGTCCAGAGAGGGCTCTGAAGCTTTCTTT

length: 17
size: -
D: TRBD1
V: TRBV18
J: TRBJ2-3
CDR3: CASSPLRDRGHRDTQYF
DNA: TGTGCCAGCTCACCTCTCCGGGACAGGGGGCATAGAGATACGCAGTATTTT

length: 16
size: -
D: TRBD1
V: TRBV4-1
J: TRBJ1-2
CDR3: CASSQDPGGVGYGYTF
DNA: TGCGCCAGCAGCCAAGATCCAGGGGGCGTCGGCTATGGCTACACCTTC

length: 15
size: -
D: TRBD1
V: TRBV30
J: TRBJ2-7
CDR3: CAWSRGQGAAYEQYF
DNA: TGTGCCTGGAGCCGAGGGCAGGGGGCGGCCTACGAGCAGTACTTC

length: 14
size: once
D: -
V: TRBV30
J: TRBJ2-7
CDR3: CAWSVTWGLYEQYF
DNA: TGTGCCTGGAGTGTAACTTGGGGGCTCTACGAGCAGTACTTC

length: 19
size: -
D: TRBD2
V: TRBV9
J: TRBJ2-1
CDR3: CASSAPGLAGGRSYNEQFF
DNA: TGTGCCAGCAGCGCTCCTGGACTAGCGGGGGGCCGCTCCTACAATGAGCAGTTCTTC